This T cell receptor beta chain derives from a study of shared clonotypes between healthy human individuals. The protocol was immunoSEQ multiplex PCR, while the TCRdb copy is restricted to in-frame clones and leaves out a portion. Seen here are some 2,000,000 clones, approximately 94% observed once, and the top ten hold more than 0.95%. This clone was counted once. Per the germline V gene, CDR1 is SGHTA and CDR2 is FQGNSA. The CDR3 sequence is 14 residues long. The ends lost 7 bases at V and 3 bases at J; junction bases unmatched: 5. Selected positively for CCR7 and CD45RO-negative, naive CD8 cells excluded terminally differentiated effector memory CD45RA+ cells.

Sequenced input: naive CD8+ T cells sorted from blood. This chain connects TRBV7-2 to TRBJ2-2, with 7 positions matching TRBD2. The receptor's source is a man between 18 and 35 years old in good health. Written as DNA, the CDR3 is TGTGCCAGCACCTCGGGGGGATACACCGGGGAGCTGTTTTTT. It is translated as CASTSGGYTGELFF.